This TCR beta chain was profiled in a study of blood T cell repertoires in COVID-19. Study processing details: From reference gene primer amplification, estimates of nucleated cell counts were derived. Libraries were prepared by immunoSEQ multiplex PCR; TCRdb keeps only in-frame clonotypes and omits some of them. V and J calls plus clone size are reproduced from that table; the DNA served to infer D and trimming. Among over 250,000 clones listed, approximately 90% were seen once. The CDR3 is 15 amino acids. Germline-derived CDR1 and CDR2 are SGHRS and YFSETQ. With V trimmed by 1 base and J by 0 bases, 1 base remained unmatched. Seattle enrolled patients during active infection and tracked them longitudinally.

The chain employs TRBV5-1 and TRBJ2-1, with 7 bases lining up with TRBD2. This receptor was taken from a woman aged 25-40 years with COVID-19, enrolled during active disease. Sequencing input: peripheral blood. CDR3 residues: CASSLSGNSYNEQFF. In DNA form, the CDR3 reads TGCGCCAGCAGCTTGAGCGGGAACTCCTACAATGAGCAGTTCTTC.